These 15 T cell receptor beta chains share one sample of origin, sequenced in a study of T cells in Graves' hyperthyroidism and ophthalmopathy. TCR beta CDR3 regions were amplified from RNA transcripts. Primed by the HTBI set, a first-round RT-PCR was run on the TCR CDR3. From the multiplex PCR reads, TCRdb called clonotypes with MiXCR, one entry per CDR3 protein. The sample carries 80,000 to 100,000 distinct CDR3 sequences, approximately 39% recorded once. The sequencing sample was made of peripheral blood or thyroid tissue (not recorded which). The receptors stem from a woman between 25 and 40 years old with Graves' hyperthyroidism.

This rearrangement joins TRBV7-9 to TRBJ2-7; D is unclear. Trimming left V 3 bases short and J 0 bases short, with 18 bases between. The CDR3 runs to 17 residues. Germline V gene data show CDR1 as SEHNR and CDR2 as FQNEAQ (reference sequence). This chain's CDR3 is CASSFNGPQVTSYEQYF. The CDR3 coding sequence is TGTGCCAGCAGCTTCAACGGACCTCAGGTCACCTCCTACGAGCAGTACTTC.

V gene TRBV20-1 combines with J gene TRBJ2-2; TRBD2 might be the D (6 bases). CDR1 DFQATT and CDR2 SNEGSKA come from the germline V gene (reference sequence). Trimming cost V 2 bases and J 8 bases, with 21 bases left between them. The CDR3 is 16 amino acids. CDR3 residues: CSARTTNGGGPGELFF. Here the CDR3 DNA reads TGCAGTGCTAGAACTACTAACGGGGGAGGACCGGGGGAGCTGTTTTTT.

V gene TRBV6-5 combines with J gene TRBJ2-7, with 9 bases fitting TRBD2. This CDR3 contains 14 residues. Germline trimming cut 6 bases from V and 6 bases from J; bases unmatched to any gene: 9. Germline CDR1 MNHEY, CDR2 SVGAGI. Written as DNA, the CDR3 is TGTGCCAGCAGCTGGGGCGGGGGGGCGACCGAGCAGTACTTC. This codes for CASSWGGGATEQYF.

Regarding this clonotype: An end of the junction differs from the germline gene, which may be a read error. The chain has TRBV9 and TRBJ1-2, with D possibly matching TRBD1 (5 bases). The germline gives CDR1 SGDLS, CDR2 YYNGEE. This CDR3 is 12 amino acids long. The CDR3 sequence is CASSVGGSQPYF. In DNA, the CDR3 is TGTGCCAGCAGCGTAGGGGGGAGCCAACCTTACTTC.

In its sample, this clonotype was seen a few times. The CDR3 is CASSLGSSMNTEAFF. The CDR3 region has the DNA TGTGCCAGCAGCCTCGGGAGTTCCATGAACACTGAAGCTTTCTTT. This sequence joins TRBV28 and TRBJ1-1; the D is unclear. There are 15 residues in the CDR3. Per germline, CDR1 MDHEN and CDR2 SYDVKM. V shed 6 bases and J shed 0 bases, with 14 bases lying between them.

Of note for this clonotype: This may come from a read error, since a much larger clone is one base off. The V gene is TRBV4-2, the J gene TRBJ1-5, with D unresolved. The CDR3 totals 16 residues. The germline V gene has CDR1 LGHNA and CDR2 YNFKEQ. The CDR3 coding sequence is TGTGCCGGCAGCCAAGAGATGGTCTATAGCAATCAGCCCCAGCATTTT. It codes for CAGSQEMVYSNQPQHF.

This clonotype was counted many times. The CDR3 nucleotides read TGTGCCAGCAGCTTAGCGGGCTACAGGGTCGGTCGAGGAAACACCATATATTTT. This sequence encodes CASSLAGYRVGRGNTIYF. V usage is TRBV7-8 and J usage is TRBJ1-3; D might be TRBD1 (6 bases). The CDR3 spans 18 residues. V lost 0 bases and J lost 4, with 19 bases in between. Per germline, CDR1 SGHVS and CDR2 FQNEAQ. Using reference TRBV7-8 and TRBJ1-3 for the parts outside the CDR3, the full variable domain is GAGVSQSPRYKVAKRGQDVALRCDPISGHVSLFWYQQALGQGPEFLTYFQNEAQLDKSGLPSDRFFAERPEGSVSTLKIQRTQQEDSAVYLCASSLAGYRVGRGNTIYFGEGSWLTVV.

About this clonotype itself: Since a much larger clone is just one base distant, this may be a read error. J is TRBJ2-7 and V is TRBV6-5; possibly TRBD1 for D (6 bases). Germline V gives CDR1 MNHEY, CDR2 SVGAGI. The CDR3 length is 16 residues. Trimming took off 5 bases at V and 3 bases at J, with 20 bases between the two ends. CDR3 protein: CASSTPSGTYCYEQYF. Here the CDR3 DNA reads TGTGCCAGCAGTACCCCATCCGGGACATACTGCTACGAGCAGTACTTC.

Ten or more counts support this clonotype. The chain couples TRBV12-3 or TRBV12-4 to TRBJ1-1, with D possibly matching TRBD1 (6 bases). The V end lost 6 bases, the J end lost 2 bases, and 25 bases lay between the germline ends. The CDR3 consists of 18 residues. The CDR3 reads CASSPVQGGECGNTEAFF. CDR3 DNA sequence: TGTGCCAGCAGCCCCGTACAGGGCGGAGAGTGTGGAAACACTGAAGCTTTCTTT.

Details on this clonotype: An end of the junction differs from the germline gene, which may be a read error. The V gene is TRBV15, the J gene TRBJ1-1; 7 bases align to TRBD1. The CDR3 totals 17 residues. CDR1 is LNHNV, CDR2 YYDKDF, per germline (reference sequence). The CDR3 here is CATNYGTERVGNTEAFF. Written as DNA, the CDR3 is TGCGCCACTAATTACGGGACAGAGCGTGTTGGGAACACTGAAGCTTTCTTT.

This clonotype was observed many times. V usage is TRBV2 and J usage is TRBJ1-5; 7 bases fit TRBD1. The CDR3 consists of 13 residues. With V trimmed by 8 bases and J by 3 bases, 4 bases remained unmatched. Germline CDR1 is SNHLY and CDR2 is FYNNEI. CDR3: CASGDSLNQPQHF. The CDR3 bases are TGTGCCAGCGGGGACAGCCTCAATCAGCCCCAGCATTTT.

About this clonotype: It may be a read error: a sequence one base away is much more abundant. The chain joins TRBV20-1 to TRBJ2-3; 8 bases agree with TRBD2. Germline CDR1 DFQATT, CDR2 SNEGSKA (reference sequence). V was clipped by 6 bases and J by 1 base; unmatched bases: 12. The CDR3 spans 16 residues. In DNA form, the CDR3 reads TGCAGTGCGGTCCTCCTGGGAGCGGGAGGCACAGATACGCAGTATTTT. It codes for CSAVLLGAGGTDTQYF.

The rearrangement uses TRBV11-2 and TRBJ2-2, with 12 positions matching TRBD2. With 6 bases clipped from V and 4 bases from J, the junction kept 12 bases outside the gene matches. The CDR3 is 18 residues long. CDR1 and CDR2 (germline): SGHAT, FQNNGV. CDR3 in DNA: TGTGCCAGCAGACCGGGACAGGGACTAGCGGGTAGCACCGGGGAGCTGTTTTTT. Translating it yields CASRPGQGLAGSTGELFF.

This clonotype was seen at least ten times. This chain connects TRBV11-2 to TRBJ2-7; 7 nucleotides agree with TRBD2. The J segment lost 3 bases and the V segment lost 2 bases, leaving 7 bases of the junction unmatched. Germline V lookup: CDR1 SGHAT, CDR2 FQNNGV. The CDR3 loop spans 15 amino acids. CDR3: CASSLSNQRDYEQYF. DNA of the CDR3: TGTGCCAGCAGCTTATCAAACCAGCGGGACTACGAGCAGTACTTC.

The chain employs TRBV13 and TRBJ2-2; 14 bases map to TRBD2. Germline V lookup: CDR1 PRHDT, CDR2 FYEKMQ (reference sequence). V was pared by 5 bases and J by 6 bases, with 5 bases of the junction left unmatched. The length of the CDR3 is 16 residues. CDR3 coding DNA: TGTGCCAGCAGCAGACTAGCGGGAGGGGGGGCCGGGGAGCTGTTTTTT. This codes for CASSRLAGGGAGELFF.